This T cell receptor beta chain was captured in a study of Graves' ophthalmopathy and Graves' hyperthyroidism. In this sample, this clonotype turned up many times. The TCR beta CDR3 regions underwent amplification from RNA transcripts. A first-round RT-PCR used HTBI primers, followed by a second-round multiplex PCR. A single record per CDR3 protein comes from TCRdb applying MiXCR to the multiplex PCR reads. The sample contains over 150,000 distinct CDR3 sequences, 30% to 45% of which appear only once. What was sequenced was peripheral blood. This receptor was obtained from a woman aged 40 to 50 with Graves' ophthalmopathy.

Here the CDR3 reads CASSPDRGQLKAFF. The CDR3 DNA follows: TGTGCCAGCAGCCCGGACAGGGGGCAACTAAAAGCTTTCTTT. J is TRBJ1-1 and V is TRBV7-2; 11 positions match TRBD1. Trimming removed 5 bases from V and 9 bases from J; junction bases left unmatched: 8. The CDR3 loop spans 14 amino acids. Germline loops: CDR1 SGHTA, CDR2 FQGNSA.